The 17 T cell receptor beta chains below were found in one sample sequenced in a study of CD8 T cells in acute hepatitis C reinfection. Sample time point: naive CD8 control sorted from an acute-time-point sample. The repertoire was sequenced with immunoSEQ multiplex PCR; TCRdb's copy has only in-frame clones and lacks some. Of tens of thousands of clones listed, around 87% are singletons. The sample taken for sequencing was naive CD8+ T cells from PBMCs. The receptors shown here come from a man younger than 45 with chronic hepatitis C.

The rearrangement links TRBV11-2 to TRBJ2-1, with D uncertain. CDR1 is SGHAT and CDR2 is FQNNGV in the germline V gene. The CDR3 is 14 residues long. The ends were cut back, 5 bases at V and 5 bases at J, with 13 bases in the middle. DNA for the CDR3: TGTGCCAGCAGCATACTCACTAAAAACAATGAGCAGTTCTTC. Translated: CASSILTKNNEQFF. Together with reference TRBV11-2 and TRBJ2-1, the CDR3 gives the full variable domain: EAGVAQSPRYKIIEKRQSVAFWCNPISGHATLYWYQQILGQGPKLLIQFQNNGVVDDSQLPKDRFSAERLKGVDSTLKIQPAKLEDSAVYLCASSILTKNNEQFFGPGTRLTVL.

The chain couples TRBV27 to TRBJ1-2; a possible D gene is TRBD1 (5 bases). Germline lookup yields CDR1 MNHEY and CDR2 SMNVEV (reference sequence). Between the trimmed V and J ends, which lost 5 bases and 4 bases, there was a span of 14 bases. The CDR3 sequence is 14 residues long. CDR3: CASSPGTSPYGYTF. As DNA, the CDR3 is TGTGCCAGCAGTCCTGGGACTTCCCCCTATGGCTACACCTTC.

This chain uses TRBV9 with TRBJ2-1; 12 bases are shared with TRBD2. The CDR3 is 15 amino acids. The V segment lost 3 bases and the J segment 5 bases; nucleotides outside the gene matches: 3. Germline V gene sequence: CDR1 SGDLS, CDR2 YYNGEE. For the CDR3, the DNA is TGTGCCAGCAGCGCGACTAGCGGGGGTCACAATGAGCAGTTCTTC. Its translation: CASSATSGGHNEQFF.

The chain combines TRBV15 with TRBJ2-3; possibly TRBD1 or TRBD2 for D (6 bases each). The CDR3 extends over 13 amino acids. Looked up from germline, CDR1 is LNHNV and CDR2 is YYDKDF (reference sequence). Trimming took 8 bases from V and 4 from J, leaving 13 bases between them. CDR3 protein: CATGGGQADTQYF. DNA of the CDR3: TGTGCCACCGGTGGGGGGCAGGCAGATACGCAGTATTTT.

This clone was found once. The gene calls are TRBV19 and TRBJ2-1; 9 nucleotides match TRBD2. After removal of 7 bases from V and 6 bases from J, the junction contained 10 bases not matched to a gene. Germline CDR1 reads LNHDA; CDR2 reads SQIVND (reference sequence). The CDR3 has 15 residues. The CDR3 protein is CASKVGPAGGNEQFF. The CDR3, as DNA: TGTGCCAGTAAGGTGGGCCCAGCGGGAGGCAATGAGCAGTTCTTC.

This rearrangement joins TRBV7-2 to TRBJ2-7, with D unclear. The V end lost 1 base, the J end lost 6 bases, and 13 bases lay between the germline ends. The germline V gene has CDR1 SGHTA and CDR2 FQGNSA. The CDR3 is 14 residues long. The CDR3 region is CASSLVNGSGEQYF. CDR3 DNA sequence: TGTGCCAGCAGCTTAGTCAACGGGTCGGGCGAGCAGTACTTC.

This rearrangement joins TRBV4-2 to TRBJ2-7; D might be TRBD2 (5 bases). The germline CDR1 and CDR2 sequences are LGHNA and YNFKEQ. There are 19 residues in the CDR3. V lost 0 bases and J lost 2, with 23 bases in between. The CDR3 here is CASSQDPPFSGDYPYEQYF. As DNA, the CDR3 is TGTGCCAGCAGCCAAGATCCGCCTTTTTCAGGCGACTACCCCTACGAGCAGTACTTC.

This rearrangement joins TRBV27 to TRBJ2-7; either TRBD1 or TRBD2 may fit D (6 bases each). Looked up from germline, CDR1 is MNHEY and CDR2 is SMNVEV (reference sequence). V lost 2 bases and J 0 bases, leaving 11 bases between the germline ends. This CDR3 has 15 residues. The CDR3 here is CASSLRGAPSYEQYF. CDR3 in DNA: TGTGCCAGCAGTTTAAGGGGGGCCCCCTCCTACGAGCAGTACTTC.

This clone was seen a handful of times. The V and J genes are TRBV25-1 and TRBJ2-1; TRBD2 agrees at 10 bases. Per germline, CDR1 MGHDK and CDR2 SYGVNS. This CDR3 contains 15 residues. The V and J ends lost 3 bases and 8 bases, in that order; junction bases with no gene match: 7. The CDR3 sequence is CASSDPSGGAHEQFF. For the CDR3, the DNA is TGTGCCAGCAGTGACCCTAGCGGGGGAGCCCATGAGCAGTTCTTC.

The V gene is TRBV6-5, the J gene TRBJ1-1; TRBD1 is a possible D gene (5 bases). This CDR3 region has 13 residues. Germline loops: CDR1 MNHEY, CDR2 SVGAGI. With 0 bases removed from V and 5 bases from J, the gap between germline ends came to 7 bases. The CDR3: CASSYSGVTEAFF. The CDR3 bases are TGTGCCAGCAGTTACTCAGGGGTGACTGAAGCTTTCTTT.

As regards this clone: The identical CDR3 is also encoded by other nucleotide sequences in the sample. CDR3: CAWTPRGATDTQYF. CDR3 nucleotides: TGTGCCTGGACCCCCAGAGGAGCAACAGATACGCAGTATTTT. The rearrangement uses TRBV30 and TRBJ2-3; D is ambiguous. V was shortened by 4 bases and J by 3 bases, with 14 bases between the two germline ends. CDR1 is GTSNPN and CDR2 is SVGIG in the germline V gene (reference sequence). The CDR3 contains 14 residues.

This clone was counted between two and nine times. The chain links TRBV7-6 to TRBJ2-7; D possibly corresponds to TRBD1 (5 bases). This CDR3 contains 14 residues. Trimming removed 4 bases from V and 2 bases from J, with 12 bases in between. Germline CDR1 and CDR2: SGHVS and FNYEAQ. This CDR3 reads CASSSRVGAYEQYF. The CDR3 DNA reads TGTGCCAGCAGCTCCAGGGTAGGAGCCTACGAGCAGTACTTC.

The chain is built from TRBV15 and TRBJ2-3; the match to TRBD2 covers 8 bases. The germline gives CDR1 LNHNV, CDR2 YYDKDF (reference sequence). This CDR3 is built from 14 residues. V was pared by 5 bases and J by 6 bases, with 7 bases of the junction left unmatched. The CDR3 sequence: CATSPGTRPDTQYF. The CDR3 bases are TGTGCCACCAGCCCCGGGACTAGACCCGATACGCAGTATTTT.

V and J are TRBV5-1 and TRBJ1-1; weak D call: TRBD1 (5 bases). The CDR3 runs to 15 residues. Germline V lookup: CDR1 SGHRS, CDR2 YFSETQ. V dropped 4 bases and J dropped 0 bases, with 13 bases sitting between them. The CDR3 here is CASSEIRQMNTEAFF. CDR3 DNA sequence: TGCGCCAGCAGCGAGATTAGACAGATGAACACTGAAGCTTTCTTT.

J is TRBJ1-5 and V is TRBV7-9; no reliable D call. Per germline, CDR1 SEHNR and CDR2 FQNEAQ (reference sequence). Trimming shortened V by 2 bases and J by 4 bases, and 3 bases separated the two germline ends. CDR3 length equals 12 residues. In nucleotides, the CDR3 is TGTGCCAGCAGCTTACCTAATCAGCCCCAGCATTTT. It codes for CASSLPNQPQHF. The variable domain in full, with the rest retrieved from reference TRBV7-9 and TRBJ1-5, is DTGVSQNPRHKITKRGQNVTFRCDPISEHNRLYWYRQTLGQGPEFLTYFQNEAQLEKSRLLSDRFSAERPKGSFSTLEIQRTEQGDSAMYLCASSLPNQPQHFGDGTRLSIL.

The chain has TRBV28 and TRBJ1-4; 7 bases align to TRBD1. The CDR3 consists of 15 residues. Germline assignment: CDR1 MDHEN and CDR2 SYDVKM. The V and J ends lost 5 bases and 3 bases, in that order; junction bases with no gene match: 6. The CDR3 nucleotides read TGTGCCAGCAGTCCGCCCGGGACAGCTAATGAAAAACTGTTTTTT. It encodes CASSPPGTANEKLFF.

This clone occurred a few times. The chain has TRBV7-9 and TRBJ1-3; D might be TRBD1 (5 bases). This CDR3 spans 17 amino acids. Trimming took off 3 bases at V and 0 bases at J, with 15 bases between the two ends. Germline values: CDR1 SEHNR, CDR2 FQNEAQ (reference sequence). CDR3 DNA sequence: TGTGCCAGCAGCTTTCCCACTGCAGGGAGCTCTGGAAACACCATATATTTT. This sequence encodes CASSFPTAGSSGNTIYF.